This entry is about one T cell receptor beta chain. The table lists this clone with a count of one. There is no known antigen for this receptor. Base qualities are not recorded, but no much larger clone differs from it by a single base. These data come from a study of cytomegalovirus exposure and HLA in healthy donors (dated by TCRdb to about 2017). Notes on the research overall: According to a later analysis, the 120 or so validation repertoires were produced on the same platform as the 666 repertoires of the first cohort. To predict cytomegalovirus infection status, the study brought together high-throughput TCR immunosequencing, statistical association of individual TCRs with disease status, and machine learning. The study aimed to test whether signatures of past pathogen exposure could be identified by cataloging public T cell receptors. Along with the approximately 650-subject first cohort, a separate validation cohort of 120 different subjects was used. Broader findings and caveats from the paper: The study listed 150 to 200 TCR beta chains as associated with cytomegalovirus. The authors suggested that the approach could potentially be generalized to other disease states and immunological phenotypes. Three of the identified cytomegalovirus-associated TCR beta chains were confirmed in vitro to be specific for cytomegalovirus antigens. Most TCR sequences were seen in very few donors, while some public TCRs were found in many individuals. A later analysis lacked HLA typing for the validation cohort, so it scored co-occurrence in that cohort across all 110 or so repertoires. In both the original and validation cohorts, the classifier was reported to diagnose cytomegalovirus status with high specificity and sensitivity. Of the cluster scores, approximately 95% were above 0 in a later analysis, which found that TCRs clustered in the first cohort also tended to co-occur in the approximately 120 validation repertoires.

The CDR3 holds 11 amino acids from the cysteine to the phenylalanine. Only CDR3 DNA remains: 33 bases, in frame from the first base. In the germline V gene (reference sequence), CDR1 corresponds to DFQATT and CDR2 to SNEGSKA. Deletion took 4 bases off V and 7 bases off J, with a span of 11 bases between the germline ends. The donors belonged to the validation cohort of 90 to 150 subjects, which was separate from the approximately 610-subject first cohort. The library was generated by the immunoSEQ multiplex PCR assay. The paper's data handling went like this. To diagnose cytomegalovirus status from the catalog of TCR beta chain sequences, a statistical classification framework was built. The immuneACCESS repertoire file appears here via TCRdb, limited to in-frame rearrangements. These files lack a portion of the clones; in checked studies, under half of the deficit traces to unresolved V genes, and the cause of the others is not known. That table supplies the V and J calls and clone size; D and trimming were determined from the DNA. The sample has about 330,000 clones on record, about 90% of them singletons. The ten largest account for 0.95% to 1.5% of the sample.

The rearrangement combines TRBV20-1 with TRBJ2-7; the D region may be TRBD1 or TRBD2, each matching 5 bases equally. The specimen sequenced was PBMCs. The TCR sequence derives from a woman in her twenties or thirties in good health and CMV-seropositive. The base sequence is TGCAGTGCTATTGGGACGGCGGAGCAGTACTTC. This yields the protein CSAIGTAEQYF.